One and the same sample provided the 10 T cell receptor beta chains below, sequenced in a study of CD4+ T cells in melanoma. Assay used: immunoSEQ multiplex PCR; TCRdb lists only in-frame clones, some missing. Altogether fewer than 15,000 clones are present, over 60% being singletons, with the ten largest covering approximately 15%. Material: cells from a culture (not recorded whether cultured in vitro). The receptors originated from a human donor with melanoma.

This chain joins TRBV4-2 and TRBJ2-5; 9 nucleotides align to TRBD1. CDR1 and CDR2 (germline): LGHNA, YNFKEQ. The CDR3 extends over 16 amino acids. The J segment lost 1 base and the V segment lost 1 base, leaving 4 bases of the junction unmatched. The CDR3 reads CASSQVAGQGQETQYF. The CDR3 nucleotides are TGTGCCAGCAGCCAAGTCGCGGGACAGGGCCAAGAGACCCAGTACTTC.

Remarks on this clone: Other DNA sequences in the sample encode the same CDR3. V and J are TRBV18 and TRBJ2-7; TRBD1 is a possible D gene (6 bases). Trimming took off 2 bases at V and 6 bases at J, with 11 bases between the two ends. Germline CDR1 KGHSH, CDR2 LQKENI. This CDR3 spans 13 amino acids. Here the CDR3 reads CASSPNRDSEQYF. The CDR3 nucleotides read TGTGCCAGCTCACCAAACAGGGATAGCGAGCAGTACTTC.

This chain joins TRBV6-5 and TRBJ1-1, with D unresolved. Trimming cost V 8 bases and J 5 bases, with 9 bases left between them. Germline V CDR1 and CDR2: MNHEY, SVGAGI. There are 11 residues in the CDR3. The CDR3 nucleotides are TGTGCCAGCGGAATCAAAACTGAAGCTTTCTTT. Amino acid sequence: CASGIKTEAFF.

This chain uses TRBV7-3 with TRBJ1-4; tentative D call: TRBD1 (6 bases). The CDR3 extends over 15 amino acids. Trimming took 6 bases from V and 10 from J, leaving 21 bases between them. Germline CDR1 and CDR2: SGHTA and FQGTGA. The CDR3 is CASSELRDTAGKLFF. The CDR3 DNA follows: TGTGCCAGCAGTGAACTCCGGGACACAGCTGGAAAACTGTTTTTT.

The chain joins TRBV30 to TRBJ1-2, with D hard to call. CDR3 length: 13 residues. Trimming stripped 7 bases from V and 8 bases from J, with 20 bases between. The germline gives CDR1 GTSNPN, CDR2 SVGIG (reference sequence). CDR3 loop: CAFPKRASEGYTF. For the CDR3, the DNA is TGTGCCTTTCCTAAACGGGCCTCGGAAGGCTACACCTTC.

The chain combines TRBV7-9 with TRBJ1-1; no clear D gene. This CDR3 contains 15 residues. CDR1 is SEHNR and CDR2 is FQNEAQ in the germline V gene (reference sequence). Between the trimmed V and J ends, which lost 1 base and 4 bases, there was a span of 13 bases. The CDR3: CASSLGTTSGTEAFF. In DNA form, the CDR3 reads TGTGCCAGCAGCTTAGGCACGACATCGGGCACTGAAGCTTTCTTT.

This clone was found a few times. J is TRBJ2-2 and V is TRBV30, with D hard to call. Germline values: CDR1 GTSNPN, CDR2 SVGIG (reference sequence). The CDR3 has 13 residues. V was shortened by 0 bases and J by 4 bases, with 6 bases between the two germline ends. In DNA, the CDR3 is TGTGCCTGGAGTGTTACACCCACCGGGGAGCTGTTTTTT. As protein: CAWSVTPTGELFF.

The chain employs TRBV7-9 and TRBJ1-5, with D maybe TRBD1 (5 bases). Germline lookup yields CDR1 SEHNR and CDR2 FQNEAQ (reference sequence). The V end lost 3 bases, the J end lost 5 bases, and 8 bases lay between the germline ends. The CDR3 runs 13 residues. Here the CDR3 DNA reads TGTGCCAGCAGCTTGCAAGGGGATCAGCCCCAGCATTTT. Translation gives CASSLQGDQPQHF.

The chain joins TRBV15 to TRBJ2-3; D possibly corresponds to TRBD2 (5 bases). Germline V gene sequence: CDR1 LNHNV, CDR2 YYDKDF (reference sequence). CDR3 size: 16 residues. The ends were cut back, 0 bases at V and 4 bases at J, with 14 bases in the middle. CDR3 sequence: CATSRDPTTDSDTQYF. The DNA of the CDR3 is TGTGCCACCAGCAGAGATCCCACCACGGACTCAGATACGCAGTATTTT.

The chain uses TRBV4-1 and TRBJ1-2; 10 nucleotides match TRBD1. Germline CDR1 and CDR2: MGHRA and YSYEKL. CDR3 length: 16 residues. With V trimmed by 5 bases and J by 2 bases, 8 bases remained unmatched. The CDR3 bases are TGCGCCAGCAGCGCCCTCCGGGACAGGGGAAACTATGGCTACACCTTC. Translation: CASSALRDRGNYGYTF.